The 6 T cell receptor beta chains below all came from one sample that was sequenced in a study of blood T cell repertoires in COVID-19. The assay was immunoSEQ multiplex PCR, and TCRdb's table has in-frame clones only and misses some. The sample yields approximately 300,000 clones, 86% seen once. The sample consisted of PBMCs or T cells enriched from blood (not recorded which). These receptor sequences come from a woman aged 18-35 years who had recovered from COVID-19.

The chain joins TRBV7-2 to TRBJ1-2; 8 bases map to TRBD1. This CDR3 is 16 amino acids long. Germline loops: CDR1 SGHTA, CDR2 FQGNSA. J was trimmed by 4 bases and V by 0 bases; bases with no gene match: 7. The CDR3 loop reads CASSLATGQGGYGYTF. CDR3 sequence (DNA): TGTGCCAGCAGCTTAGCGACAGGACAGGGCGGCTATGGCTACACCTTC.

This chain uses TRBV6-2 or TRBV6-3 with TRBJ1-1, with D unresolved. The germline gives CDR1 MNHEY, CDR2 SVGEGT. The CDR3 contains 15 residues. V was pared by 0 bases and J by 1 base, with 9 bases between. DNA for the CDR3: TGTGCCAGCAGTTACTCTTTACAGCAGAACACTGAAGCTTTCTTT. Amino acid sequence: CASSYSLQQNTEAFF.

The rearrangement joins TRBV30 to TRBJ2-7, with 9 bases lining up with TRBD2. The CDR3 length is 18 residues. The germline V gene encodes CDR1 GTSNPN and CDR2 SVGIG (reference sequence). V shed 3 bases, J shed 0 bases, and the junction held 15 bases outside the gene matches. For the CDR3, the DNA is TGTGCCTGGAGGGCGCCAGGCCTAGCGGGACAGATCTCCTACGAGCAGTACTTC. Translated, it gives CAWRAPGLAGQISYEQYF.

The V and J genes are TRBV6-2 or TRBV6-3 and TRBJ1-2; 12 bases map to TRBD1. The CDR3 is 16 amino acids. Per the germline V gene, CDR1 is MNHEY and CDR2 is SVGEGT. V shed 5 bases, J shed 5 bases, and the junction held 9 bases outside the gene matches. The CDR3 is CASSRPPGQGAYGYTF. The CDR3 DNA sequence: TGTGCCAGCAGTCGACCTCCGGGACAGGGGGCTTATGGCTACACCTTC.

The CDR3 here is CASSGAGTWTGGEEAFF. The CDR3, as DNA: TGTGCCAGCAGTGGAGCGGGAACTTGGACAGGGGGAGAGGAAGCTTTCTTT. The rearrangement uses TRBV6-1 and TRBJ1-1, with 10 nucleotides matching TRBD1. CDR3 size: 17 residues. Per the germline V gene, CDR1 is MNHNS and CDR2 is SASEGT. V lost 4 bases, J lost 8 bases, and 16 bases stayed unmatched.

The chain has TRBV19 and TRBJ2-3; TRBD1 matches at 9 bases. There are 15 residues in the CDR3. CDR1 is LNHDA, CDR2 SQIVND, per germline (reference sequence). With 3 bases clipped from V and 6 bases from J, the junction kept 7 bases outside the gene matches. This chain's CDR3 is CASSIYRGLPDTQYF. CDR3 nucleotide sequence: TGTGCCAGTAGTATCTACAGGGGGCTCCCGGATACGCAGTATTTT.